The sequence of this TCR beta chain was determined in a study of cytomegalovirus exposure and HLA in healthy donors. Broader study findings: Later analysis placed DRB1 highest and HLA-C lowest in TCR association rates, which differed by HLA locus. Data from an earlier analysis indicated that most TCR beta V segments were productive either about 87% or about 30% of the time. In a later analysis, donors in an Asian-associated ancestry cluster reportedly had fewer N-insertions in productive TCRs than the cohort mean.

The PCR ran on 60 Vbeta and 13 Jbeta primers. Sequencing was performed with immunoSEQ multiplex PCR; in TCRdb, only in-frame clones are kept and a portion is missing. The table lists 100,000 to 150,000 clones, roughly 8.6% of them singletons, with 6% to 7.5% in the top ten. The CDR3 totals 13 residues. Germline lookup yields CDR1 KGHSH and CDR2 LQKENI. With 3 bases removed from V and 6 bases from J, the gap between germline ends came to 8 bases. As regards this clone: Antigen specificity is unknown.

V gene TRBV18 combines with J gene TRBJ2-2, with D unresolved. The sample taken for sequencing was PBMCs. The TCR comes from a woman aged 35 to 49 in good health and CMV-seropositive. The chain's CDR3 is CASSPTRSGELFF. DNA for the CDR3: TGTGCCAGCTCACCCACGAGGTCCGGGGAGCTGTTTTTT.